The 15 T cell receptor beta chains in this list originate from one sample, sequenced in a study of T cell changes during pregnancy in multiple sclerosis. Here immunoSEQ multiplex PCR was the method, and the copy in TCRdb shows in-frame clones only, minus some. The sample holds more than 70,000 clones, around 92% seen once. Source: peripheral blood, taken before pregnancy. The receptors stem from a female donor with multiple sclerosis, enrolled in a pregnancy study.

The V and J genes are TRBV6-6 and TRBJ2-5, with 12 nucleotides matching TRBD2. Germline trimming cut 2 bases from V and 2 bases from J; bases unmatched to any gene: 3. The CDR3 covers 16 residues. Germline loops: CDR1 MNHNY, CDR2 SVGAGI (reference sequence). CDR3 bases: TGTGCCAGCAGTTACCCTAGCGGGAGGGGGCAAGAGACCCAGTACTTC. This sequence encodes CASSYPSGRGQETQYF.

This clone was seen once. The rearrangement uses TRBV2 and TRBJ2-1; TRBD2 aligns across 9 bases. The CDR3 runs 13 residues. The V gene end was trimmed by 11 bases and the J gene end by 9 bases; junction bases not matched to a gene: 11. Germline CDR1 is SNHLY and CDR2 is FYNNEI. The chain's CDR3 is CADHAGGGGEQFF. CDR3 coding DNA: TGTGCCGATCACGCGGGAGGGGGGGGTGAGCAGTTCTTC.

This rearrangement joins TRBV19 to TRBJ2-3, with 8 nucleotides matching TRBD1. Losses at the gene ends were 1 base for V and 4 bases for J; bases not matched to a gene: 4. Germline loops: CDR1 LNHDA, CDR2 SQIVND (reference sequence). CDR3 size: 15 residues. In DNA form, the CDR3 reads TGTGCCAGTAGTATAGGGGCAGGGGGCTCAGATACGCAGTATTTT. It translates to CASSIGAGGSDTQYF.

The J gene is TRBJ2-7, the V gene TRBV5-4, with 8 bases aligning to TRBD2. The CDR3 runs to 14 residues. V lost 0 bases, J lost 6 bases, and 5 bases stayed unmatched. Germline-derived CDR1 and CDR2 are SGHNT and YYREEE (reference sequence). The CDR3 coding sequence is TGTGCCAGCAGCTTGGAGGTAGCGGGGTCCGAGCAGTACTTC. It codes for CASSLEVAGSEQYF. The whole variable domain, remainder taken from reference TRBV5-4 and TRBJ2-7, is ETGVTQSPTHLIKTRGQQVTLRCSSQSGHNTVSWYQQALGQGPQFIFQYYREEENGRGNFPPRFSGLQFPNYSSELNVNALELDDSALYLCASSLEVAGSEQYFGPGTRLTVT.

The chain is built from TRBV5-1 and TRBJ2-2, with 12 bases that match TRBD2. Trimming at V came to 6 bases and at J to 5 bases, leaving 5 bases not matched to a gene. Germline CDR1 SGHRS, CDR2 YFSETQ. The CDR3 extends over 15 amino acids. The CDR3 reads CASKRTSGTTGELFF. The CDR3 DNA reads TGCGCCAGCAAGCGGACTAGCGGGACGACCGGGGAGCTGTTTTTT.

This clone was observed once. V and J are TRBV5-1 and TRBJ1-2; 12 bases agree with TRBD1. CDR3 length equals 15 residues. Germline loops: CDR1 SGHRS, CDR2 YFSETQ. Trimming took 0 bases from V and 8 from J; bases not matched to a gene: 5. Written as DNA, the CDR3 is TGCGCCAGCAGCTTGGAGGGACAGGGGGCGCGGGGCTACACCTTC. Residues: CASSLEGQGARGYTF.

The gene calls are TRBV29-1 and TRBJ2-1, with 8 bases aligning to TRBD2. The V gene's germline CDR1 is SQVTM and CDR2 ANQGSEA. V trimming: 7 bases; J trimming: 0 bases; junction bases outside the gene matches: 14. CDR3 size: 17 residues. CDR3 nucleotide sequence: TGCAGCGCCGGGGGGGTTAGCGGGCCCTACTCCTACAATGAGCAGTTCTTC. It codes for CSAGGVSGPYSYNEQFF.

The chain has TRBV2 and TRBJ1-5; maybe TRBD1 (6 bases). This CDR3 is built from 15 residues. Germline lookup yields CDR1 SNHLY and CDR2 FYNNEI. Deletions cut 1 base from V and 2 bases from J, with 9 bases between. Here the CDR3 reads CASSEGGLGNQPQHF. In DNA form, the CDR3 reads TGTGCCAGCAGTGAAGGGGGGCTCGGCAATCAGCCCCAGCATTTT.

The chain couples TRBV7-9 to TRBJ2-3; 12 nucleotides agree with TRBD2. The CDR3 runs 15 residues. Unmatched junction bases numbered 3, after V lost 3 bases and J lost 5 bases. Looked up from germline, CDR1 is SEHNR and CDR2 is FQNEAQ (reference sequence). The CDR3 DNA reads as TGTGCCAGCAGCTTTCTAGCGGGAGGGGGAGATACGCAGTATTTT. Translation gives CASSFLAGGGDTQYF.

The gene calls are TRBV5-6 and TRBJ2-3; the D gene is possibly TRBD1 (6 bases). The CDR3 extends over 16 amino acids. CDR1 and CDR2 (germline): SGHDT, YYEEEE. V was cut by 4 bases and J by 2 bases, with 17 bases left in between. CDR3: CASSMEQGRVTDTQYF. CDR3 nucleotides: TGTGCCAGCAGCATGGAACAGGGCCGGGTCACAGATACGCAGTATTTT.

The chain carries TRBV14 and TRBJ1-1, with D possibly being TRBD1 (5 bases). Trimming took 1 base from V and 1 from J, leaving 10 bases between them. Germline values: CDR1 SGHDN, CDR2 FVKESK. The CDR3 spans 15 residues. CDR3 in amino acids: CASSQVGRGNTEAFF. Written as DNA, the CDR3 is TGTGCCAGCAGCCAAGTAGGGAGGGGGAACACTGAAGCTTTCTTT.

This chain uses TRBV27 with TRBJ2-7, with no clear D. This CDR3 contains 14 residues. The V gene lost 6 bases and the J gene lost 3 bases, with 15 bases spanning the gap. CDR1 and CDR2 (germline): MNHEY, SMNVEV (reference sequence). Written as DNA, the CDR3 is TGTGCCAGCAGGTACACAATATACCACTACGAGCAGTACTTC. Protein product: CASRYTIYHYEQYF.

The V and J genes are TRBV30 and TRBJ2-7; TRBD2 matches 11 bases. V was clipped by 3 bases and J by 4 bases; unmatched bases: 8. Germline V gene data show CDR1 as GTSNPN and CDR2 as SVGIG (reference sequence). CDR3 size: 15 residues. CDR3 nucleotides: TGTGCCTGGAGAACCACTAGCGGGAGCAAGTACGAGCAGTACTTC. This sequence encodes CAWRTTSGSKYEQYF.

This clone was counted a single time. The V gene is TRBV23-1, the J gene TRBJ2-4; 7 bases agree with TRBD1. Being an ORF, TRBV23-1 has a function that is uncertain. The length of the CDR3 is 15 residues. V lost 8 bases and J lost 0; bases outside the gene matches: 7. In nucleotides, the CDR3 is TGCGCCAGCCCTCCGGGACAGATAGCCAAAAACATTCAGTACTTC. Its translation: CASPPGQIAKNIQYF.

This clone was observed a single time. CDR3 amino acids: CASSPKTSGRVLLWYNEQFF. The CDR3 bases are TGTGCCAGCAGTCCCAAGACTAGCGGGAGGGTCCTTCTCTGGTACAATGAGCAGTTCTTC. This chain joins TRBV28 and TRBJ2-1; 14 nucleotides align to TRBD2. The V gene's germline CDR1 is MDHEN and CDR2 SYDVKM. The junction had 16 bases not matched to a gene; V was cut back by 5 bases and J by 4 bases. The CDR3 is made up of 20 amino acids.